Sequencing of this T cell receptor (beta chain) was carried out in a study of blood T cell repertoires in COVID-19. For the study at large: The United States, Italy and Spain were the sources of the acute and convalescent COVID-19 samples. Nucleic acid was either cDNA or gDNA, and it came from T cells, B-cell-depleted T cells, or PBMCs.

Looked up from germline, CDR1 is SGDLS and CDR2 is YYNGEE. CDR3 length: 15 residues. Trimming removed 0 bases at V and 8 bases at J, with 15 bases between. Only one count was recorded for this clone. Per the authors' pipeline: Estimates of nucleated cell counts were drawn from the amplification of reference gene primers. Assay used: immunoSEQ multiplex PCR; TCRdb lists only in-frame clones, some missing. That table supplies the V and J calls and clone size; D and trimming were determined from the DNA. The sample lists about 140,000 clones; just over 85% were seen once. The V call is TRBV9, the J call TRBJ2-1, with D possibly TRBD2 on 7 matching bases. Sequenced material: peripheral blood. The clonotype was recovered from a woman aged 55-69 years with acute or convalescent COVID-19. CDR3: CASSVGGGAVDEQFF. The DNA for the CDR3 is TGTGCCAGCAGCGTAGGAGGGGGGGCGGTCGATGAGCAGTTCTTC.